One and the same sample provided the 29 T cell receptor beta chains below, sequenced in a study of cytomegalovirus exposure and HLA in healthy donors. Primers: 60 Vbeta forward and 13 Jbeta reverse. The protocol was immunoSEQ multiplex PCR, while the TCRdb copy is restricted to in-frame clones and leaves out a portion. The sample's table shows fewer than 200,000 clones. The sample consisted of PBMCs. These receptor sequences come from a man aged 25 to 40 in good health and CMV-seronegative.

V gene TRBV7-9 combines with J gene TRBJ2-1, with 8 bases lining up with TRBD2. V was pared by 8 bases and J by 3 bases, with 9 bases of the junction left unmatched. There are 15 residues in the CDR3. Per the germline V gene, CDR1 is SEHNR and CDR2 is FQNEAQ (reference sequence). The CDR3 nucleotides read TGTGCCAGCTTTTCGGTAGCGGGATTCTACAATGAGCAGTTCTTC. Translation: CASFSVAGFYNEQFF.

J is TRBJ2-5 and V is TRBV7-3, with 14 bases identical to TRBD2. V lost 3 bases to trimming and J lost 5 bases; unmatched junction nucleotides: 5. Germline lookup yields CDR1 SGHTA and CDR2 FQGTGA. The CDR3 covers 16 residues. The CDR3 reads CASSFQGLAGVETQYF. CDR3 nucleotide sequence: TGTGCCAGCAGCTTCCAGGGACTAGCGGGAGTGGAGACCCAGTACTTC.

The chain combines TRBV27 with TRBJ2-5, with 7 bases matching TRBD1. The end of the DNA is better explained by TRBJ2-7, so the J call may be wrong. Germline V lookup: CDR1 MNHEY, CDR2 SMNVEV (reference sequence). The CDR3 extends over 11 amino acids. CDR3 sequence (DNA): TGTGCCAGTGGACAGGCCTACGAGCAGTACTTC. The encoded protein is CASGQAYEQYF.

The DNA for the CDR3 is TGTGCCAGCAGCTACATGACAGCGAACACTGAAGCTTTCTTT. It translates to CASSYMTANTEAFF. The V and J genes are TRBV5-5 and TRBJ1-1; possible D gene TRBD1, 5 bases. The CDR3 runs 14 residues. Per germline, CDR1 SGHKS and CDR2 YYEKEE (reference sequence). Trimming pared 3 bases from V and 1 base from J, leaving 10 bases between. Full variable domain (rest looked up from reference TRBV5-5 and TRBJ1-1): DAGVTQSPTHLIKTRGQQVTLRCSPISGHKSVSWYQQVLGQGPQFIFQYYEKEERGRGNFPDRFSARQFPNYSSELNVNALLLGDSALYLCASSYMTANTEAFFGQGTRLTVV.

The chain links TRBV5-6 to TRBJ1-4, with 8 nucleotides matching TRBD1. The CDR3 has 14 residues. CDR1 and CDR2 (germline): SGHDT, YYEEEE. The V segment lost 1 base and the J segment 8 bases; nucleotides outside the gene matches: 4. The CDR3 here is CASSLTGDREKLFF. CDR3 coding DNA: TGTGCCAGCAGCTTGACGGGGGACAGGGAAAAACTGTTTTTT.

With respect to this clone: The same CDR3 also results from other DNA sequences found in this sample. CDR3 sequence: CASSPQGVNTEAFF. CDR3 nucleotide sequence: TGTGCCAGCTCACCACAGGGGGTGAACACTGAAGCTTTCTTT. The chain employs TRBV18 and TRBJ1-1; tentatively, D is TRBD1 (6 bases). V gave up 1 base and J gave up 0 bases, with 6 bases separating them. The germline V gene encodes CDR1 KGHSH and CDR2 LQKENI. CDR3 length equals 14 residues.

The chain combines TRBV6-5 with TRBJ1-4; maybe TRBD1 (6 bases). The CDR3 loop spans 15 amino acids. V was trimmed by 5 bases and J by 5 bases, leaving 15 bases between them. Looked up from germline, CDR1 is MNHEY and CDR2 is SVGAGI. The CDR3 sequence: CASSLEDSTNEKLFF. The CDR3 coding sequence is TGTGCCAGCAGTCTCGAGGACAGTACCAATGAAAAACTGTTTTTT.

The V and J genes are TRBV27 and TRBJ2-2; TRBD2 might be the D (5 bases). This CDR3 is 15 amino acids long. Germline loops: CDR1 MNHEY, CDR2 SMNVEV (reference sequence). V gave up 2 bases and J gave up 4 bases, with 11 bases separating them. As DNA, the CDR3 is TGTGCCAGCAGTTTAATCGGGGTGATCACCGGGGAGCTGTTTTTT. Translation: CASSLIGVITGELFF.

In DNA form, the CDR3 reads TGTGCCAGCACCCTAGCGGGGCAGACTGGAGATACGCAGTATTTT. Translating it yields CASTLAGQTGDTQYF. The V gene is TRBV27, the J gene TRBJ2-3, with TRBD2 matching 9 bases. The V gene's germline CDR1 is MNHEY and CDR2 SMNVEV (reference sequence). V shed 7 bases and J 5 bases; nucleotides not matched to a gene: 10. The length of the CDR3 is 15 residues.

The V gene is TRBV7-7, the J gene TRBJ2-6; tentative D call: TRBD1 (5 bases). This CDR3 is built from 15 residues. CDR1 SSHAT and CDR2 FNYEAQ come from the germline V gene (reference sequence). Deletions cut 5 bases from V and 3 bases from J, with 11 bases between. DNA for the CDR3: TGTGCCAGCAGCCCGACAGCGTTTGGGGCCAACGTCCTGACTTTC. This gives the protein CASSPTAFGANVLTF.

As concerns this clone: The sample has other DNA sequences that encode this CDR3 too. This sequence joins TRBV9 and TRBJ2-3; possibly TRBD1 for D (6 bases). Germline CDR1 SGDLS, CDR2 YYNGEE. Trimming pared 3 bases from V and 2 bases from J, leaving 13 bases between. The CDR3 is made up of 15 amino acids. CDR3 protein: CASSAWGQVTDTQYF. The CDR3 DNA reads TGTGCCAGCAGCGCGTGGGGGCAGGTCACAGATACGCAGTATTTT.

To note about this clone: A read error may account for a junction end that differs from germline. The genes are TRBV30 and TRBJ1-2; no clear D gene. CDR1 and CDR2 (germline): GTSNPN, SVGIG (reference sequence). This CDR3 region has 14 residues. CDR3 loop: CAWSGLAGSYGHTF. The CDR3 region has the DNA TGTGCCTGGAGTGGACTAGCGGGGAGCTATGGCCACACCTTC.

The chain couples TRBV19 to TRBJ1-5; a possible D gene is TRBD1 (6 bases). V gave up 5 bases and J gave up 5 bases, with 16 bases separating them. The CDR3 loop spans 15 amino acids. The germline V gene encodes CDR1 LNHDA and CDR2 SQIVND (reference sequence). The chain's CDR3 is CASSVQQGVYQPQHF. As DNA, the CDR3 is TGTGCCAGTAGTGTACAACAGGGAGTTTATCAGCCCCAGCATTTT.

The chain has TRBV10-1 and TRBJ2-7, with TRBD1 as a possible D gene (6 bases). V dropped 5 bases and J dropped 0 bases, with 8 bases sitting between them. This CDR3 is built from 13 residues. CDR1 WNHNN and CDR2 SYGVQD come from the germline V gene (reference sequence). The CDR3 is CASSSGASYEQYF. The CDR3 DNA is TGCGCCAGCAGTTCAGGGGCCTCCTACGAGCAGTACTTC.

V and J are TRBV5-1 and TRBJ2-1, with D tentatively TRBD1 (6 bases). Between the trimmed V and J ends, which lost 4 bases and 4 bases, there was a span of 24 bases. Germline V lookup: CDR1 SGHRS, CDR2 YFSETQ. CDR3 length: 18 residues. CDR3 in amino acids: CASSPLAKTGRTYNEQFF. The CDR3 nucleotides are TGCGCCAGCAGCCCCTTAGCAAAGACAGGAAGAACTTACAATGAGCAGTTCTTC.

The chain couples TRBV5-3 to TRBJ2-7, with 7 bases lining up with TRBD2. TRBV5-3 is an open reading frame, and its role is uncertain. CDR3 length equals 13 residues. Losses at the gene ends were 4 bases for V and 8 bases for J; bases not matched to a gene: 9. In DNA form, the CDR3 reads TGTGCCAGAAGCCGGAGCGGGGCCGTCCAGCAGTACTTC. Its protein is CARSRSGAVQQYF.

This chain connects TRBV18 to TRBJ2-1, with D tentatively TRBD1 (6 bases). CDR3 length: 16 amino acids. CDR1 is KGHSH and CDR2 is LQKENI in the germline V gene. V lost 6 bases to trimming and J lost 2 bases, with 17 bases between them. CDR3 amino acids: CASSSSGTRAYNEQFF. The CDR3 DNA sequence: TGTGCCAGCTCCTCGTCCGGGACACGGGCCTACAATGAGCAGTTCTTC.

V is TRBV5-6 and J is TRBJ2-2; the D gene is possibly TRBD2 (5 bases). V lost 6 bases to trimming and J lost 3 bases, with 9 bases between them. This CDR3 spans 13 amino acids. Germline assignment: CDR1 SGHDT and CDR2 YYEEEE. CDR3: CASIYGDTGELFF. The CDR3 nucleotides read TGTGCCAGCATCTACGGGGACACCGGGGAGCTGTTTTTT. The whole variable domain, filled in from reference TRBV5-6 and TRBJ2-2, reads DAGVTQSPTHLIKTRGQQVTLRCSPKSGHDTVSWYQQALGQGPQFIFQYYEEEERQRGNFPDRFSGHQFPNYSSELNVNALLLGDSALYLCASIYGDTGELFFGEGSRLTVL.

The rearrangement links TRBV5-1 to TRBJ2-2; a weak D match, TRBD1 (5 bases). The V and J ends lost 3 bases and 4 bases respectively, with 16 bases between them. The CDR3 runs 16 residues. Germline V CDR1 and CDR2: SGHRS, YFSETQ. The CDR3 nucleotides read TGCGCCAGCAGCTCCACAGGTACACGAGCCACCGGGGAGCTGTTTTTT. This sequence encodes CASSSTGTRATGELFF.

This chain joins TRBV2 and TRBJ1-3; D remains unclear. CDR1 is SNHLY and CDR2 is FYNNEI in the germline V gene. This CDR3 contains 15 residues. V gave up 7 bases and J gave up 0 bases, with 13 bases separating them. The CDR3 sequence is CASTTSEISGNTIYF. CDR3 bases: TGTGCCAGCACTACTTCGGAGATCTCTGGAAACACCATATATTTT.

The CDR3: CASGTSGNYEQYF. As DNA, the CDR3 is TGCGCCAGCGGGACTAGCGGAAACTACGAGCAGTACTTC. V usage is TRBV10-1 and J usage is TRBJ2-7; 11 bases match TRBD2. The V gene end was trimmed by 8 bases and the J gene end by 3 bases; junction bases not matched to a gene: 3. The CDR3 length is 13 residues. Germline lookup yields CDR1 WNHNN and CDR2 SYGVQD (reference sequence).

The chain recombines TRBV4-1 with TRBJ2-3, with 7 bases fitting TRBD2. CDR1 MGHRA and CDR2 YSYEKL come from the germline V gene. The V and J ends lost 3 bases and 4 bases, in that order; junction bases with no gene match: 10. This CDR3 is built from 16 residues. CDR3 nucleotide sequence: TGCGCCAGCAGCCAGGGCGGACTAGATGCCGCAGATACGCAGTATTTT. It translates to CASSQGGLDAADTQYF.

CDR3 nucleotides: TGTGCCACCAGCAGATCGGGACAGTCGAACACTGAAGCTTTCTTT. Translation: CATSRSGQSNTEAFF. The rearrangement joins TRBV15 to TRBJ1-1; TRBD1 agrees at 7 bases. This CDR3 spans 15 amino acids. Trimming at V came to 2 bases and at J to 1 base, leaving 4 bases not matched to a gene. Germline V gene sequence: CDR1 LNHNV, CDR2 YYDKDF (reference sequence).

The chain carries TRBV4-3 and TRBJ2-5; D may be TRBD1 (6 bases). V dropped 0 bases and J dropped 3 bases, with 8 bases sitting between them. The CDR3 runs 14 residues. The germline V gene encodes CDR1 LGHNA and CDR2 YSLEER. The CDR3 loop is CASSQEPGEETQYF. The CDR3 DNA reads as TGCGCCAGCAGCCAAGAGCCAGGGGAAGAGACCCAGTACTTC.

About this clone itself: In the same sample, other DNA sequences code for this CDR3. The V call is TRBV19, the J call TRBJ1-1; D not certain. CDR1 is LNHDA and CDR2 is SQIVND in the germline V gene (reference sequence). The CDR3 covers 13 residues. Trimming cost V 3 bases and J 0 bases, with 5 bases left between them. The CDR3 here is CASSIQLNTEAFF. The CDR3 nucleotides read TGTGCCAGTAGTATTCAGTTGAACACTGAAGCTTTCTTT.

The gene calls are TRBV5-1 and TRBJ2-5; possible D gene TRBD1, 5 bases. The CDR3 loop spans 13 amino acids. Germline CDR1 and CDR2: SGHRS and YFSETQ. The germline V and J ends were trimmed by 0 bases and 9 bases, with 12 bases remaining between them. The CDR3 protein is CASSLDNGRAQYF. The CDR3 DNA follows: TGCGCCAGCAGCTTGGATAACGGCAGGGCCCAGTACTTC.

This rearrangement joins TRBV7-9 to TRBJ1-4, with TRBD1 matching 11 bases. V shed 4 bases and J 3 bases; nucleotides not matched to a gene: 4. Germline lookup yields CDR1 SEHNR and CDR2 FQNEAQ (reference sequence). This CDR3 is built from 16 residues. Here the CDR3 DNA reads TGTGCCAGCAGCTCGCCGGGACAGGGGGCTAATGAAAAACTGTTTTTT. It yields the protein CASSSPGQGANEKLFF.

The rearrangement joins TRBV5-1 to TRBJ1-6, with D unresolved. The CDR3 contains 16 residues. The germline V and J ends were trimmed by 0 bases and 5 bases, with 12 bases remaining between them. From germline, CDR1 is SGHRS and CDR2 YFSETQ. The DNA for the CDR3 is TGCGCCAGCAGCTTGGTTCTCAGAAATGATAATTCACCCCTCCACTTT. It specifies CASSLVLRNDNSPLHF.

The chain employs TRBV18 and TRBJ1-1; D is perhaps TRBD1 (6 bases). Trimming took off 3 bases at V and 2 bases at J, with 13 bases between the two ends. The CDR3 runs to 15 residues. Germline V lookup: CDR1 KGHSH, CDR2 LQKENI. CDR3 region: CASSPLIRGNTEAFF. DNA for the CDR3: TGTGCCAGCTCACCCTTAATCAGGGGTAACACTGAAGCTTTCTTT.